Following are 10 T cell receptor beta chains from one sample sequenced in a study of cytomegalovirus exposure and HLA in healthy donors. The PCR ran on 60 Vbeta and 13 Jbeta primers. TCRdb's copy holds only in-frame clones and misses some; the assay was immunoSEQ multiplex PCR. The sample records fewer than 100,000 clones, over 65% being singletons. The sample consisted of PBMCs. All receptors come from a woman aged 60-70 years in good health and CMV-seronegative.

The rearrangement links TRBV5-6 to TRBJ2-3, with 8 positions matching TRBD1. Germline lookup yields CDR1 SGHDT and CDR2 YYEEEE. Losses at the gene ends were 4 bases for V and 5 bases for J; bases not matched to a gene: 12. This CDR3 region has 16 residues. The CDR3 sequence: CASSLLGTGFGDTQYF. CDR3 nucleotides: TGTGCCAGCAGCCTACTCGGGACAGGATTTGGAGATACGCAGTATTTT.

The J gene is TRBJ1-5, the V gene TRBV5-1; TRBD1 agrees at 7 bases. The germline gives CDR1 SGHRS, CDR2 YFSETQ. The CDR3 is made up of 16 amino acids. V dropped 3 bases and J dropped 5; count of bases not matched to a gene: 11. The CDR3 sequence: CASSCPDRPYYQPQHF. The CDR3 DNA sequence: TGCGCCAGCAGCTGCCCGGACAGGCCCTATTATCAGCCCCAGCATTTT. Combining the CDR3 with reference TRBV5-1 and TRBJ1-5 gives the whole variable domain KAGVTQTPRYLIKTRGQQVTLSCSPISGHRSVSWYQQTPGQGLQFLFEYFSETQRNKGNFPGRFSGRQFSNSRSEMNVSTLELGDSALYLCASSCPDRPYYQPQHFGDGTRLSIL.

This clone has only one observation. The gene calls are TRBV28 and TRBJ2-7, with 11 positions matching TRBD2. This CDR3 comprises 14 residues. Germline V gives CDR1 MDHEN, CDR2 SYDVKM. V shed 5 bases, J shed 7 bases, and the junction held 7 bases outside the gene matches. The CDR3 spells CASSTTGTSGEQYF. The CDR3 nucleotides read TGTGCCAGCAGTACAACCGGGACTAGCGGTGAGCAGTACTTC.

The rearrangement joins TRBV6-5 to TRBJ1-2, with 8 bases lining up with TRBD1. The CDR3 spans 15 residues. The trim removed 6 bases at V and 7 bases at J, leaving 13 bases unmatched. Per germline, CDR1 MNHEY and CDR2 SVGAGI. CDR3 sequence reads: CASSGTFSGGLGYTF. CDR3 nucleotides: TGTGCCAGCAGCGGCACGTTTTCAGGGGGCCTTGGCTACACCTTC.

The gene calls are TRBV5-6 and TRBJ2-7; a possible D gene is TRBD1 (6 bases). The V gene lost 5 bases and the J gene lost 3 bases, with 18 bases spanning the gap. CDR1 is SGHDT and CDR2 is YYEEEE in the germline V gene. The CDR3 is 15 amino acids. The chain's CDR3 is CASSWGQAALYEQYF. The CDR3 DNA reads TGTGCCAGCAGTTGGGGACAAGCAGCCCTCTACGAGCAGTACTTC. Supplemented by reference TRBV5-6 and TRBJ2-7, the full variable domain reads DAGVTQSPTHLIKTRGQQVTLRCSPKSGHDTVSWYQQALGQGPQFIFQYYEEEERQRGNFPDRFSGHQFPNYSSELNVNALLLGDSALYLCASSWGQAALYEQYFGPGTRLTVT.

The chain couples TRBV29-1 to TRBJ1-1; D might be TRBD1 (6 bases). The CDR3 totals 13 residues. Per the germline V gene, CDR1 is SQVTM and CDR2 is ANQGSEA. V was pared by 4 bases and J by 1 base, with 10 bases between. The CDR3 DNA follows: TGCAGCGTTGCCCCGGGACAGAACACTGAAGCTTTCTTT. Translating it yields CSVAPGQNTEAFF.

The chain joins TRBV5-1 to TRBJ2-7; TRBD1 matches at 7 bases. This CDR3 is built from 14 residues. Germline CDR1 reads SGHRS; CDR2 reads YFSETQ. J lost 4 bases, V lost 0 bases, and 4 bases had no gene match. CDR3: CASSLVDREYEQYF. Written as DNA, the CDR3 is TGCGCCAGCAGCTTGGTCGACAGGGAATACGAGCAGTACTTC. Complete variable domain (other parts from reference TRBV5-1 and TRBJ2-7): KAGVTQTPRYLIKTRGQQVTLSCSPISGHRSVSWYQQTPGQGLQFLFEYFSETQRNKGNFPGRFSGRQFSNSRSEMNVSTLELGDSALYLCASSLVDREYEQYFGPGTRLTVT.

V gene TRBV6-5 combines with J gene TRBJ2-1; no reliable D call. Between the trimmed V and J ends, which lost 0 bases and 5 bases, there was a span of 11 bases. The germline CDR1 and CDR2 sequences are MNHEY and SVGAGI. This CDR3 has 15 amino acids. DNA of the CDR3: TGTGCCAGCAGTTACTCCCTGGGCCAAAACAATGAGCAGTTCTTC. Its protein is CASSYSLGQNNEQFF.

This sequence joins TRBV7-9 and TRBJ1-1; 9 nucleotides line up with TRBD1. Trimming took 4 bases from V and 5 from J; bases not matched to a gene: 8. The germline V gene has CDR1 SEHNR and CDR2 FQNEAQ (reference sequence). CDR3 length: 15 residues. The CDR3 DNA sequence: TGTGCCAGCAGCTCAGGACAGGGGACGGGAACTGAAGCTTTCTTT. Encoded protein: CASSSGQGTGTEAFF.

The chain uses TRBV5-1 and TRBJ2-5; the D gene is possibly TRBD2 (7 bases). There are 15 residues in the CDR3. The V end lost 4 bases, the J end lost 2 bases, and 15 bases lay between the germline ends. Germline-derived CDR1 and CDR2 are SGHRS and YFSETQ. The CDR3 bases are TGCGCCAGCAGCCCCGGGGAGGGGGGGCAAGAGACCCAGTACTTC. This encodes CASSPGEGGQETQYF.